This TCR beta chain originates from a study of cytomegalovirus exposure and HLA in healthy donors. CDR3 length: 15 amino acids. Germline V lookup: CDR1 SGHTA, CDR2 FQGNSA. With 1 base removed from V and 10 bases from J, the gap between germline ends came to 14 bases. Comment on this clone: What it recognizes is unknown.

PCR employed 60 Vbeta and 13 Jbeta primers. TCRdb's copy holds only in-frame clones and misses some; the assay was immunoSEQ multiplex PCR. Among about 160,000 clones listed, under 80% were seen once. Study findings and constraints: Confirmation in vitro established that a few CMV-associated chains were specific for CMV antigens.

Material for sequencing was PBMCs. The V gene is TRBV7-2, the J gene TRBJ1-6, with a possible D match to TRBD1 (5 bases). This sequence originates from a woman in her 30s in good health and CMV-seronegative. Here the CDR3 DNA reads TGTGCCAGCAGCTTAGTCGGCAGGGCTGAGTCACCCCTCCACTTT. It translates to CASSLVGRAESPLHF.